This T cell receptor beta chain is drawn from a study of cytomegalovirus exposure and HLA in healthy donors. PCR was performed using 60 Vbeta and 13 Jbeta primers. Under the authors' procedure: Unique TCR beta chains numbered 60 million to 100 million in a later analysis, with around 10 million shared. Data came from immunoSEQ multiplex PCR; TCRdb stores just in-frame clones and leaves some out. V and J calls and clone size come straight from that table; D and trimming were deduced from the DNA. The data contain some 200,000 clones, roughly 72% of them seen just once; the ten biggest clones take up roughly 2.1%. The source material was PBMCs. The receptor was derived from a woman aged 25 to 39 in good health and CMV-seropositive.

The CDR3 region has the DNA TGTGCCAGCAGTTCCCCGGGACAGGGGTACGAGCAGTACTTC. Translated, it gives CASSSPGQGYEQYF. V gene TRBV6-5 combines with J gene TRBJ2-7; 10 positions agree with TRBD1. Germline V CDR1 and CDR2: MNHEY, SVGAGI. This CDR3 is 14 amino acids long. V lost 4 bases and J lost 4; bases outside the gene matches: 4.